The 18 T cell receptor beta chains below come from one sample, sequenced in a study of blood T cell repertoires in COVID-19. Sequenced by immunoSEQ multiplex PCR; TCRdb stores in-frame clones only, minus some. The sample yields 70,000 to 100,000 clones, around 87% seen once. The sequencing input was peripheral blood. The receptors originated from a woman older than 75 with active or convalescent COVID-19.

The chain combines TRBV28 with TRBJ1-4, with 7 bases that match TRBD1. CDR3 length equals 15 residues. V lost 5 bases to trimming and J lost 8 bases; unmatched junction nucleotides: 11. In germline, CDR1 is MDHEN, CDR2 SYDVKM. CDR3 bases: TGTGCCAGCAGTCCCCTAGGACAGGTTAGGGAAAAACTGTTTTTT. Protein: CASSPLGQVREKLFF.

V gene TRBV6-1 combines with J gene TRBJ1-5; the match to TRBD1 covers 8 bases. CDR1 and CDR2 (germline): MNHNS, SASEGT. The CDR3 sequence is 16 residues long. V was clipped by 1 base and J by 7 bases; unmatched bases: 9. The CDR3, as DNA: TGTGCCAGCAGTGAAGGGTCAGGGGGCGCGAGGCAGCCCCAGCATTTT. This gives the protein CASSEGSGGARQPQHF.

This clone was counted once. The V and J genes are TRBV19 and TRBJ1-1; TRBD1 matches at 11 bases. V gave up 6 bases and J gave up 3 bases; unmatched junction bases: 9. The germline V gene encodes CDR1 LNHDA and CDR2 SQIVND (reference sequence). CDR3 length: 16 residues. The CDR3 here is CASRNRDRGFYTEAFF. The CDR3 DNA is TGTGCCAGTAGGAACCGGGACAGGGGGTTTTACACTGAAGCTTTCTTT.

This rearrangement joins TRBV19 to TRBJ1-4; 9 positions match TRBD1. From germline, CDR1 is LNHDA and CDR2 SQIVND (reference sequence). CDR3 length equals 15 residues. The V and J ends lost 6 bases and 6 bases, in that order; junction bases with no gene match: 8. This CDR3 is CASSPQGAIDEKLFF. In DNA, the CDR3 is TGTGCCAGTAGCCCACAGGGGGCTATAGATGAAAAACTGTTTTTT.

This chain links TRBV18 with TRBJ2-1; D is perhaps TRBD2 (5 bases). The CDR3 has 12 residues. The germline CDR1 and CDR2 sequences are KGHSH and LQKENI. V lost 5 bases and J lost 7, with 9 bases in between. The DNA of the CDR3 is TGTGCCAGCTCAGCCACTAGAAATGAGCAGTTCTTC. It is translated as CASSATRNEQFF.

This rearrangement joins TRBV19 to TRBJ2-6, with 10 bases fitting TRBD2. CDR3 length equals 17 residues. Trimming removed 3 bases from V and 2 bases from J; junction bases left unmatched: 4. CDR1 is LNHDA, CDR2 SQIVND, per germline (reference sequence). In DNA form, the CDR3 reads TGTGCCAGTAGTATGTTGCTAGCGGGAGCTGGGGCCAACGTCCTGACTTTC. Amino acids: CASSMLLAGAGANVLTF.

This chain links TRBV27 with TRBJ2-5; 7 nucleotides line up with TRBD1. Germline V lookup: CDR1 MNHEY, CDR2 SMNVEV (reference sequence). The CDR3 is 16 amino acids. V shed 10 bases and J 5 bases; nucleotides not matched to a gene: 19. Written as DNA, the CDR3 is TGTGCCACCTCTCGATGGGCGACAGGGAGAGGGGAGACCCAGTACTTC. Its translation is CATSRWATGRGETQYF.

The CDR3 is CASSIKRGTDTQYF. CDR3 nucleotides: TGTGCCAGTAGTATCAAGCGGGGCACAGATACGCAGTATTTT. J is TRBJ2-3 and V is TRBV19, with D perhaps TRBD2 (6 bases). Trimming removed 3 bases at V and 1 base at J, with 8 bases between. The CDR3 has 14 residues. The germline gives CDR1 LNHDA, CDR2 SQIVND (reference sequence).

V gene TRBV6-6 combines with J gene TRBJ1-3, with D possibly TRBD1 on 6 matching bases. CDR3 length: 16 amino acids. The germline V gene has CDR1 MNHNY and CDR2 SVGAGI (reference sequence). V was shortened by 7 bases and J by 0 bases, with 16 bases between the two germline ends. DNA of the CDR3: TGTGCCAGCACCGGCGACAGGTCCAGCTCTGGAAACACCATATATTTT. Its protein is CASTGDRSSSGNTIYF.

This chain uses TRBV5-4 with TRBJ2-1, with 12 bases that match TRBD2. CDR1 is SGHNT and CDR2 is YYREEE in the germline V gene (reference sequence). V dropped 0 bases and J dropped 8; count of bases not matched to a gene: 6. The CDR3 is 16 amino acids. DNA of the CDR3: TGTGCCAGCAGCTTGGGGGGACTAGCGGGCAACGATGAGCAGTTCTTC. Translating gives CASSLGGLAGNDEQFF.

The rearrangement joins TRBV11-2 to TRBJ1-4, with D possibly TRBD1 on 5 matching bases. Germline values: CDR1 SGHAT, CDR2 FQNNGV. The V end lost 4 bases, the J end lost 7 bases, and 13 bases lay between the germline ends. The CDR3 consists of 14 residues. In DNA form, the CDR3 reads TGTGCCAGCAGCTCTCTAGGGGTTGGTGAAAAACTGTTTTTT. Amino acids: CASSSLGVGEKLFF.

This clone was observed a few times. V and J are TRBV7-3 and TRBJ2-3, with D unresolved. The V gene's germline CDR1 is SGHTA and CDR2 FQGTGA. CDR3 length: 14 residues. Trimming took 3 bases from V and 3 from J, leaving 10 bases between them. The CDR3 reads CASSFAGVTDTQYF. CDR3 coding DNA: TGTGCCAGCAGCTTCGCAGGCGTTACAGATACGCAGTATTTT.

The CDR3 reads CASSLWGRGRPGANVLTF. CDR3 nucleotide sequence: TGTGCCAGCAGTTTATGGGGCAGGGGGCGTCCTGGGGCCAACGTCCTGACTTTC. The chain has TRBV28 and TRBJ2-6; 8 bases map to TRBD1. This CDR3 contains 18 residues. Germline CDR1 MDHEN, CDR2 SYDVKM. V was clipped by 0 bases and J by 2 bases; unmatched bases: 6.

The genes are TRBV28 and TRBJ1-1; D not certain. The CDR3 extends over 11 amino acids. Germline values: CDR1 MDHEN, CDR2 SYDVKM. V was pared by 5 bases and J by 4 bases, with 5 bases between. This CDR3 reads CASSTFTEAFF. DNA for the CDR3: TGTGCCAGCAGTACATTCACTGAAGCTTTCTTT.

The CDR3 spells CASSLEVAGDRREQFF. As DNA, the CDR3 is TGTGCCAGCAGCTTAGAGGTAGCGGGTGACCGCAGAGAGCAGTTCTTC. J is TRBJ2-1 and V is TRBV7-9; 7 nucleotides agree with TRBD2. Looked up from germline, CDR1 is SEHNR and CDR2 is FQNEAQ (reference sequence). Trimming took 1 base from V and 10 from J; bases not matched to a gene: 13. This CDR3 is 16 amino acids long.

This clone was seen just once. V is TRBV5-1 and J is TRBJ1-3; 7 bases are shared with TRBD1. After removal of 3 bases from V and 4 bases from J, the junction contained 19 bases not matched to a gene. Germline V CDR1 and CDR2: SGHRS, YFSETQ. The length of the CDR3 is 19 residues. CDR3 sequence reads: CASSWMDSLETGVGNTIYF. CDR3 DNA: TGCGCCAGCAGCTGGATGGATAGTCTGGAAACAGGGGTAGGAAACACCATATATTTT.

The rearrangement joins TRBV19 to TRBJ1-6; 10 bases match TRBD1. The CDR3 runs to 13 residues. CDR1 and CDR2 (germline): LNHDA, SQIVND (reference sequence). The junction had 0 bases not matched to a gene; V was cut back by 6 bases and J by 7 bases. Here the CDR3 DNA reads TGTGCCAGTAGGGACAGGGGGAATTCACCCCTCCACTTT. This encodes CASRDRGNSPLHF.

The chain is built from TRBV24-1 and TRBJ2-3, with D possibly being TRBD1 (5 bases). CDR3 size: 14 residues. V was pared by 5 bases and J by 2 bases, with 10 bases between. CDR1 and CDR2 (germline): KGHDR, SFDVKD. DNA for the CDR3: TGTGCCACCAGTGTAACAGGAGCCACAGATACGCAGTATTTT. Its protein is CATSVTGATDTQYF.